This TCR beta chain was sequenced during a study of PD-1 blockade in classical Hodgkin lymphoma. Study observations and caveats: It was among complete responders that baseline diversity resembled that of newly diagnosed patients. It was reported that newly diagnosed patients had less baseline TCR diversity than healthy donors. Whereas CD4+ TCR diversity had risen significantly by C4D1, CD8+ TCR diversity had not.

V trimming: 4 bases; J trimming: 0 bases; junction bases outside the gene matches: 2. CDR1 is MNHNS, CDR2 SASEGT, per germline. The CDR3 totals 15 residues. Exposure to brentuximab vedotin varied, and each patient had relapsed following autologous stem cell transplantation. Complete response, partial response or progressive disease constituted the best response categories observed. Clones were read by immunoSEQ multiplex PCR, and TCRdb kept only the in-frame ones, dropping some. The repertoire has about 22,000 clones, 81% of them found once; the top ten carry around 20%. Regarding this clone: The antigen remains unidentified.

The sequencing used peripheral blood mononuclear cells (PBMCs), collected before the second cycle of nivolumab. This chain connects TRBV6-1 to TRBJ2-1, with 8 nucleotides matching TRBD1. This clonotype originated in a human donor with classical Hodgkin lymphoma. In DNA, the CDR3 is TGTGCCAGCAGTGTGGACAGGGTCTCCTACAATGAGCAGTTCTTC. It encodes CASSVDRVSYNEQFF.